The 30 T cell receptor beta chains given below trace back to one sample, sequenced in a study of blood T cell repertoires in COVID-19. Sequenced by immunoSEQ multiplex PCR; TCRdb stores in-frame clones only, minus some. The sample includes over 150,000 clones, roughly 84% of them seen just once. The sample was peripheral blood. The receptor source for this set is a man aged 18 to 30 with active or convalescent COVID-19.

The rearrangement joins TRBV7-2 to TRBJ1-2; D unresolved. Trimming pared 1 base from V and 5 bases from J, leaving 23 bases between. The CDR3 has 18 amino acids. Germline-derived CDR1 and CDR2 are SGHTA and FQGNSA. In nucleotides, the CDR3 is TGTGCCAGCAGCTTAGGTCCCGGGAGGAGCGATTCTTCATATGGCTACACCTTC. Its translation: CASSLGPGRSDSSYGYTF.

This clone was recorded a few times. The V call is TRBV15, the J call TRBJ2-3; the match to TRBD2 covers 8 bases. After removal of 1 base from V and 5 bases from J, the junction contained 8 bases not matched to a gene. The CDR3 extends over 16 amino acids. Germline-derived CDR1 and CDR2 are LNHNV and YYDKDF (reference sequence). The CDR3 sequence is CATSRGPGREGDTQYF. The CDR3 nucleotides are TGTGCCACCAGCAGAGGGCCCGGGAGGGAAGGAGATACGCAGTATTTT.

The chain carries TRBV28 and TRBJ2-2; TRBD2 matches at 9 bases. Germline V gives CDR1 MDHEN, CDR2 SYDVKM. This CDR3 is built from 16 residues. With V trimmed by 5 bases and J by 7 bases, 11 bases remained unmatched. The CDR3: CASSTSGRKKNGELFF. DNA for the CDR3: TGTGCCAGCAGTACAAGCGGGAGGAAGAAGAACGGGGAGCTGTTTTTT.

The chain couples TRBV9 to TRBJ1-4; D is unclear. CDR1 SGDLS and CDR2 YYNGEE come from the germline V gene. The V and J ends lost 0 bases and 8 bases respectively, with 5 bases between them. This CDR3 contains 12 residues. Here the CDR3 reads CASSVAQEKLFF. CDR3 nucleotides: TGTGCCAGCAGCGTAGCTCAGGAAAAACTGTTTTTT. Looking up the rest from reference TRBV9 and TRBJ1-4 gives the full variable domain: DSGVTQTPKHLITATGQRVTLRCSPRSGDLSVYWYQQSLDQGLQFLIQYYNGEERAKGNILERFSAQQFPDLHSELNLSSLELGDSALYFCASSVAQEKLFFGSGTQLSVL.

The chain joins TRBV10-2 to TRBJ2-3, with D unresolved. V dropped 2 bases and J dropped 7 bases, with 4 bases sitting between them. Germline-derived CDR1 and CDR2 are WSHSY and SAAADI. This CDR3 has 11 residues. CDR3 region: CASSEPNTQYF. The CDR3 region has the DNA TGCGCCAGCAGTGAGCCCAATACGCAGTATTTT.

The chain couples TRBV15 to TRBJ2-5; TRBD1 might be the D (6 bases). CDR1 and CDR2 from the germline V gene are LNHNV and YYDKDF (reference sequence). V lost 0 bases, J lost 7 bases, and 12 bases lay in between. The CDR3 loop spans 14 amino acids. The CDR3 loop is CATSRDLQGRTQYF. The CDR3 DNA is TGTGCCACCAGCAGAGATTTACAGGGACGGACCCAGTACTTC.

The gene calls are TRBV11-3 and TRBJ2-1; the match to TRBD2 covers 9 bases. V shed 4 bases, J shed 13 bases, and the junction held 11 bases outside the gene matches. In germline, CDR1 is SGHNT, CDR2 YENEEA. The CDR3 loop spans 14 amino acids. Written as DNA, the CDR3 is TGTGCCAGCAGCTCTAGCGGGATTTGGGGTAAACAGTTCTTC. Encoded protein: CASSSSGIWGKQFF.

This clone was observed a single time. The chain is built from TRBV19 and TRBJ2-3, with 7 bases aligning to TRBD2. Per the germline V gene, CDR1 is LNHDA and CDR2 is SQIVND (reference sequence). V was pared by 1 base and J by 2 bases, with 6 bases of the junction left unmatched. This CDR3 region has 16 residues. The DNA for the CDR3 is TGTGCCAGTAGTATAGTCCGGGAGGTTTACACAGATACGCAGTATTTT. Translation gives CASSIVREVYTDTQYF.

The chain carries TRBV28 and TRBJ2-3; tentative D call: TRBD1 (5 bases). This CDR3 spans 18 amino acids. Germline CDR1 and CDR2: MDHEN and SYDVKM. V shed 3 bases and J shed 2 bases, with 21 bases lying between them. Here the CDR3 DNA reads TGTGCCAGCAGTTTGGGGCAGATTCTGGCGGAGACCACAGATACGCAGTATTTT. Encoded protein: CASSLGQILAETTDTQYF.

Details on this clone: At one end, the junction sequence differs from germline, possibly due to a read error. This rearrangement joins TRBV7-7 to TRBJ2-3, with TRBD2 as a possible D gene (5 bases). This CDR3 is 17 amino acids long. Germline V gene sequence: CDR1 SSHAT, CDR2 FNYEAQ (reference sequence). The CDR3 here is CASSLGGSLARTDTQYF. CDR3 bases: TGTGCTAGCAGCTTGGGTGGTAGTCTAGCCCGCACAGATACGCAGTATTTT. Supplemented by reference TRBV7-7 and TRBJ2-3, the full variable domain reads GAGVSQSPRYKVTKRGQDVTLRCDPISSHATLYWYQQALGQGPEFLTYFNYEAQPDKSGLPSDRFSAERPEGSISTLTIQRTEQRDSAMYRCASSLGGSLARTDTQYFGPGTRLTVL.

A few counts support this clone. CDR3 loop: CATSANRDYGYTF. DNA of the CDR3: TGTGCCACCAGTGCTAACAGGGACTATGGCTACACCTTC. The chain recombines TRBV24-1 with TRBJ1-2; D may be TRBD1 (6 bases). The CDR3 totals 13 residues. Germline V gene sequence: CDR1 KGHDR, CDR2 SFDVKD. V was trimmed by 5 bases and J by 3 bases, leaving 9 bases between them.

This chain uses TRBV6-5 with TRBJ1-1; possibly TRBD1 for D (5 bases). This CDR3 has 15 amino acids. Germline V gene sequence: CDR1 MNHEY, CDR2 SVGAGI. V was pared by 6 bases and J by 1 base, with 15 bases between. The CDR3: CASRSAGRGNTEAFF. The CDR3 coding sequence is TGTGCCAGCAGGTCCGCGGGACGGGGGAACACTGAAGCTTTCTTT.

The chain employs TRBV3-1 (or the pseudogene TRBV3-2) and TRBJ1-3; D gene unclear. Trimming shortened V by 1 base and J by 6 bases, and 13 bases separated the two germline ends. Germline V gene data show CDR1 as LGHDT and CDR2 as YNNKEL (reference sequence). CDR3 length: 15 amino acids. CDR3 DNA: TGTGCCAGCAGCCAAGGGACGGCCGGGATAAACACCATATATTTT. Amino acids: CASSQGTAGINTIYF.

This chain links TRBV6-6 with TRBJ2-1; D is undetermined. Trimming cost V 2 bases and J 7 bases, with 9 bases left between them. The CDR3 is 13 residues long. Per germline, CDR1 MNHNY and CDR2 SVGAGI (reference sequence). This CDR3 is CASSYEARNEQFF. The CDR3 bases are TGTGCCAGCAGTTACGAGGCTCGGAATGAGCAGTTCTTC.

This rearrangement joins TRBV19 to TRBJ2-7; TRBD2 agrees at 11 bases. The germline V gene encodes CDR1 LNHDA and CDR2 SQIVND (reference sequence). J gave up 3 bases and V 6 bases, and 4 bases lay outside the gene matches. The CDR3 spans 14 residues. The CDR3 region is CASSTGTSGYEQYF. CDR3 DNA: TGTGCCAGTAGCACCGGGACTAGCGGCTACGAGCAGTACTTC. Looking up the rest from reference TRBV19 and TRBJ2-7 gives the full variable domain: DGGITQSPKYLFRKEGQNVTLSCEQNLNHDAMYWYRQDPGQGLRLIYYSQIVNDFQKGDIAEGYSVSREKKESFPLTVTSAQKNPTAFYLCASSTGTSGYEQYFGPGTRLTVT.

Concerning this clone: The sample carries other DNA sequences with the same CDR3. The genes are TRBV19 and TRBJ2-7; weak D call: TRBD2 (5 bases). The germline V gene encodes CDR1 LNHDA and CDR2 SQIVND (reference sequence). The CDR3 totals 15 residues. The V end lost 2 bases, the J end lost 3 bases, and 14 bases lay between the germline ends. As DNA, the CDR3 is TGTGCCAGTAGTATAAAGAGGGAGTCGGGCTACGAGCAGTACTTC. The encoded protein is CASSIKRESGYEQYF.

This clone has just one count. The chain is built from TRBV7-6 and TRBJ1-1; 8 bases fit TRBD1. V trimming: 8 bases; J trimming: 1 base; junction bases outside the gene matches: 15. Germline V gives CDR1 SGHVS, CDR2 FNYEAQ. This CDR3 contains 17 residues. The CDR3: CASVDGQGGGSNTEAFF. In nucleotides, the CDR3 is TGTGCCAGCGTGGATGGACAGGGAGGGGGATCGAACACTGAAGCTTTCTTT.

The V gene is TRBV5-6, the J gene TRBJ2-7, with 14 bases that match TRBD2. From germline, CDR1 is SGHDT and CDR2 YYEEEE. This CDR3 has 15 amino acids. Trimming at V came to 7 bases and at J to 0 bases, leaving 3 bases not matched to a gene. CDR3 nucleotide sequence: TGTGCCAGCCTCGGACTAGCGGGAGGCTCCTACGAGCAGTACTTC. As protein: CASLGLAGGSYEQYF.

The rearrangement links TRBV4-3 to TRBJ1-1; a possible D gene is TRBD1 (5 bases). V was shortened by 4 bases and J by 5 bases, with 14 bases between the two germline ends. CDR3 length equals 14 residues. CDR1 is LGHNA, CDR2 YSLEER, per germline. CDR3 in DNA: TGCGCCAGCAGCCCCCTGGTCGGGGGGACTGAAGCTTTCTTT. Its translation: CASSPLVGGTEAFF.

The V gene is TRBV7-2, the J gene TRBJ2-5; D remains unclear. This CDR3 spans 14 amino acids. Trimming removed 1 base at V and 1 base at J, with 7 bases between. Germline lookup yields CDR1 SGHTA and CDR2 FQGNSA. CDR3 residues: CASSLVLSQETQYF. In nucleotides, the CDR3 is TGTGCCAGCAGCTTAGTACTGTCCCAAGAGACCCAGTACTTC.

The chain couples TRBV18 to TRBJ1-3; TRBD1 is a possible D gene (6 bases). This CDR3 comprises 15 residues. Per the germline V gene, CDR1 is KGHSH and CDR2 is LQKENI. V was clipped by 6 bases and J by 2 bases, with 14 bases between them. The CDR3 reads CASSVAQGAGNTIYF. The CDR3 coding sequence is TGTGCCAGCTCCGTAGCACAGGGAGCTGGAAACACCATATATTTT.

The V and J genes are TRBV27 and TRBJ2-1; a weak D match, TRBD2 (6 bases). The germline V gene has CDR1 MNHEY and CDR2 SMNVEV (reference sequence). The CDR3 sequence is 15 residues long. Trimming removed 3 bases at V and 8 bases at J, with 17 bases between. The DNA of the CDR3 is TGTGCCAGCAGTTTTAGCGGCTATAGAATATATGAGCAGTTCTTC. Amino acids: CASSFSGYRIYEQFF.

This clone was detected a few times. The chain carries TRBV6-5 and TRBJ1-1; 8 nucleotides match TRBD1. Germline CDR1 MNHEY, CDR2 SVGAGI. The CDR3 has 16 amino acids. V lost 2 bases and J lost 0; bases outside the gene matches: 5. The CDR3 loop is CASSYRRTGMNTEAFF. CDR3 sequence (DNA): TGTGCCAGCAGTTACAGACGGACAGGGATGAACACTGAAGCTTTCTTT.

The V and J genes are TRBV28 and TRBJ2-2, with D perhaps matching TRBD1 (6 bases). V was cut by 9 bases and J by 2 bases, with 10 bases left in between. CDR3 size: 13 residues. Per germline, CDR1 MDHEN and CDR2 SYDVKM. The CDR3 region has the DNA TGTGCCAGTCGACAGGCCAACACCGGGGAGCTGTTTTTT. Translated, it gives CASRQANTGELFF.

The chain employs TRBV5-4 and TRBJ1-1, with 7 positions matching TRBD1. CDR3 size: 13 residues. Trimming at V came to 3 bases and at J to 4 bases, leaving 3 bases not matched to a gene. CDR1 SGHNT and CDR2 YYREEE come from the germline V gene (reference sequence). The CDR3 DNA reads TGTGCCAGCAGCTCACAGGGGAGCACTGAAGCTTTCTTT. Translation: CASSSQGSTEAFF.

V and J are TRBV28 and TRBJ1-5; 7 bases map to TRBD1. Looked up from germline, CDR1 is MDHEN and CDR2 is SYDVKM. The CDR3 is made up of 14 amino acids. V shed 5 bases and J 11 bases; nucleotides not matched to a gene: 12. CDR3 in DNA: TGTGCCAGCAGTGAAGACAGGGAGCCAAGAACCCAGCATTTT. Amino acid sequence: CASSEDREPRTQHF.

J is TRBJ1-2 and V is TRBV28; D is ambiguous. The germline gives CDR1 MDHEN, CDR2 SYDVKM. The CDR3 extends over 14 amino acids. Trimming removed 3 bases at V and 3 bases at J, with 11 bases between. Here the CDR3 DNA reads TGTGCCAGCAGTTTCGACGAGACACACTATGGCTACACCTTC. Translating it yields CASSFDETHYGYTF.

The CDR3 sequence is CAWSAQNTGELFF. CDR3 DNA sequence: TGTGCCTGGAGTGCACAGAACACCGGGGAGCTGTTTTTT. The chain has TRBV30 and TRBJ2-2; D is undetermined. This CDR3 is built from 13 residues. The germline V and J ends were trimmed by 1 base and 1 base, with 4 bases remaining between them. Germline CDR1 reads GTSNPN; CDR2 reads SVGIG (reference sequence).

The genes are TRBV3-1 (or the pseudogene TRBV3-2) and TRBJ2-2; TRBD2 matches 15 bases. V lost 9 bases to trimming and J lost 4 bases; unmatched junction nucleotides: 6. Germline assignment: CDR1 LGHDT and CDR2 YNNKEL (reference sequence). The CDR3 runs to 16 residues. The CDR3 is CASGLAGGPVTGELFF. CDR3 nucleotides: TGTGCCAGTGGACTAGCGGGGGGGCCAGTCACCGGGGAGCTGTTTTTT.

The chain links TRBV6-4 to TRBJ1-1; D unclear. V was cut by 4 bases and J by 1 base, with 7 bases left in between. This CDR3 spans 13 amino acids. Germline CDR1 and CDR2: MRHNA and SNTAGT. CDR3 in amino acids: CASSVEENTEAFF. The CDR3 DNA is TGTGCCAGCAGTGTCGAGGAGAACACTGAAGCTTTCTTT.